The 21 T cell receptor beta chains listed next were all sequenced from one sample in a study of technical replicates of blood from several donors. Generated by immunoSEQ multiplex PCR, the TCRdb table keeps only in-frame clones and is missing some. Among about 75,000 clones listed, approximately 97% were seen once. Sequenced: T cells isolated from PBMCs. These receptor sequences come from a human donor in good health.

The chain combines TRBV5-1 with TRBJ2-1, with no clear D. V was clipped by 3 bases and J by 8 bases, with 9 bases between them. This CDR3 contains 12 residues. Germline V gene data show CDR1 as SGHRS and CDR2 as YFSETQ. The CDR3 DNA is TGCGCCAGCAGCTACCTCGCGGATGAGCAGTTCTTC. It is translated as CASSYLADEQFF.

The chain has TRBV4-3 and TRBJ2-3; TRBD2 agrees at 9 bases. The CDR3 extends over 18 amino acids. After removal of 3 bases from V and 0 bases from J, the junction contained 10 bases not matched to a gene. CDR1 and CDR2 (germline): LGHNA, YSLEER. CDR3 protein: CASSHPAGSGRSTDTQYF. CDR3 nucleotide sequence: TGCGCCAGCAGCCACCCTGCGGGAAGCGGGAGGAGCACAGATACGCAGTATTTT.

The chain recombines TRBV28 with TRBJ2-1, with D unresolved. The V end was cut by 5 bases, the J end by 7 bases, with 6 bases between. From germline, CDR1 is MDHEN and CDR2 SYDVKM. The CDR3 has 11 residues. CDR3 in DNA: TGTGCCAGCAGTCTCCTTAATGAGCAGTTCTTC. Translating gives CASSLLNEQFF. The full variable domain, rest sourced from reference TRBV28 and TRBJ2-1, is DVKVTQSSRYLVKRTGEKVFLECVQDMDHENMFWYRQDPGLGLRLIYFSYDVKMKEKGDIPEGYSVSREKKERFSLILESASTNQTSMYLCASSLLNEQFFGPGTRLTVL.

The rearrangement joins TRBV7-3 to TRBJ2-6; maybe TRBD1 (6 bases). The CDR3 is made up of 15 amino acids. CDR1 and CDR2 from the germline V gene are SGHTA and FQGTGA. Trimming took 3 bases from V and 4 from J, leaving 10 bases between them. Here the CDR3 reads CASSFTGSGANVLTF. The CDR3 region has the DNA TGTGCCAGCAGCTTTACAGGGTCCGGGGCCAACGTCCTGACTTTC.

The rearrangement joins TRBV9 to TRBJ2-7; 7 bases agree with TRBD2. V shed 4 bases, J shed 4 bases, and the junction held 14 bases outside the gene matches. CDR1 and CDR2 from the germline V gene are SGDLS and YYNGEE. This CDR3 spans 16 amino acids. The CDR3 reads CASSPSPSRETYEQYF. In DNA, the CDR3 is TGTGCCAGCAGCCCTTCCCCTTCGCGGGAGACTTACGAGCAGTACTTC.

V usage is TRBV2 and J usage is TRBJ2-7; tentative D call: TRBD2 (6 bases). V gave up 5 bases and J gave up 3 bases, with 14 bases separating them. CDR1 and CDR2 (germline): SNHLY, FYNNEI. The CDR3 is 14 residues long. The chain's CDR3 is CASSPSGDHYEQYF. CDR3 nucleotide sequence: TGTGCCAGCAGTCCTTCGGGGGATCACTACGAGCAGTACTTC.

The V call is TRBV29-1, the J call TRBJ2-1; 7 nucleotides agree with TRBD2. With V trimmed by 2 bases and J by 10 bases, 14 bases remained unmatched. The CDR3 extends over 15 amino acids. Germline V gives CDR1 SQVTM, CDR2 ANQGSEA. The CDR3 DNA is TGCAGCGTTGAATATGGGCTAGCGGTACCATTCGAGCAGTTCTTC. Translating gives CSVEYGLAVPFEQFF.

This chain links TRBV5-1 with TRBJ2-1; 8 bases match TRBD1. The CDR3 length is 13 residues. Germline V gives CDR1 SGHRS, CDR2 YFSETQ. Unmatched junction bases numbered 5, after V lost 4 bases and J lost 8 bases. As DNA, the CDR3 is TGCGCCAGCAGCAGGGGACAGGTCGATGAGCAGTTCTTC. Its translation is CASSRGQVDEQFF.

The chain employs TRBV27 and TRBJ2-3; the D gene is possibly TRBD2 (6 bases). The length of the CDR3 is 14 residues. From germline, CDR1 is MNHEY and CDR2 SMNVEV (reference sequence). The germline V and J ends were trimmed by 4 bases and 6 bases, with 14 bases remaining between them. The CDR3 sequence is CASSSLRRGDTQYF. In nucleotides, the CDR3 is TGTGCCAGCAGTTCCCTCCGTCGGGGGGATACGCAGTATTTT.

CDR3 residues: CASSDFYDGSSYNEQFF. CDR3 in DNA: TGTGCCAGCAGTGATTTTTATGATGGGAGCTCCTACAATGAGCAGTTCTTC. V gene TRBV25-1 combines with J gene TRBJ2-1; a weak D match, TRBD2 (5 bases). This CDR3 comprises 17 residues. Germline V CDR1 and CDR2: MGHDK, SYGVNS. Deletions cut 3 bases from V and 0 bases from J, with 15 bases between.

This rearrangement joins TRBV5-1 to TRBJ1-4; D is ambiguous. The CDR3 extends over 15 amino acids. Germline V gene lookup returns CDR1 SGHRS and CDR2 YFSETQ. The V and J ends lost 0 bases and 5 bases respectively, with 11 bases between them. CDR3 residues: CASSLGGGPNEKLFF. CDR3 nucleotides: TGCGCCAGCAGCTTGGGCGGAGGCCCCAATGAAAAACTGTTTTTT. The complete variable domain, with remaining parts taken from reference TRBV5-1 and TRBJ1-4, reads KAGVTQTPRYLIKTRGQQVTLSCSPISGHRSVSWYQQTPGQGLQFLFEYFSETQRNKGNFPGRFSGRQFSNSRSEMNVSTLELGDSALYLCASSLGGGPNEKLFFGSGTQLSVL.

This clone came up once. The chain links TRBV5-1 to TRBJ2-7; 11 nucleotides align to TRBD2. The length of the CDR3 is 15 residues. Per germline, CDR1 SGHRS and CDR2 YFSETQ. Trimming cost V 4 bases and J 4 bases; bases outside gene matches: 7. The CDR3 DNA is TGCGCCAGCAGCGAGGGACTAGCGGAACCATACGAGCAGTACTTC. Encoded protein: CASSEGLAEPYEQYF.

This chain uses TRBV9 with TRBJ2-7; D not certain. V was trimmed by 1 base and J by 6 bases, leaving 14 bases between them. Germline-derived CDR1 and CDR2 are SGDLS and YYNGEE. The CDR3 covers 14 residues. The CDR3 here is CASSVKMETAEQYF. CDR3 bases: TGTGCCAGCAGCGTAAAGATGGAGACGGCCGAGCAGTACTTC.

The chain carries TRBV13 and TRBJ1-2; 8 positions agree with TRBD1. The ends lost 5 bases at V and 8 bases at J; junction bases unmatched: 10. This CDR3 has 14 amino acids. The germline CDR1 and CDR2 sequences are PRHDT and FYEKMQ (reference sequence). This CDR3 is CASSLRDRWYGYTF. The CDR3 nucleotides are TGTGCCAGCAGCCTCCGGGACAGGTGGTACGGCTACACCTTC.

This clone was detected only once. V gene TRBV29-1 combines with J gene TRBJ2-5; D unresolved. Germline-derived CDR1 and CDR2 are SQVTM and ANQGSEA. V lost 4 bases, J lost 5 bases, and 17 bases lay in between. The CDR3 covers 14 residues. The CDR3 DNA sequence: TGCAGCGTTGCCCAGGCCCCTGGGTGGGAGACCCAGTACTTC. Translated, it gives CSVAQAPGWETQYF.

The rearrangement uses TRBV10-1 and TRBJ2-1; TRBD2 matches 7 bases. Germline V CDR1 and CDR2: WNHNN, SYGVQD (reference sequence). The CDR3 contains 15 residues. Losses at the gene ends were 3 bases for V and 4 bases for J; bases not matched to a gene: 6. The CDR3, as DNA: TGCGCCAGCAGTGAAGCGGGAAAAAATTACAATGAGCAGTTCTTC. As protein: CASSEAGKNYNEQFF.

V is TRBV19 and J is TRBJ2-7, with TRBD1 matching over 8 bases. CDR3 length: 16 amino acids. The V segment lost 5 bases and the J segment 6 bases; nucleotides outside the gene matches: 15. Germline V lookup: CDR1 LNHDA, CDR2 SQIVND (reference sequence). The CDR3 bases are TGTGCCAGTAGTGCCCGCTCCGGGACAGGTCTAGCCGAGCAGTACTTC. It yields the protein CASSARSGTGLAEQYF.

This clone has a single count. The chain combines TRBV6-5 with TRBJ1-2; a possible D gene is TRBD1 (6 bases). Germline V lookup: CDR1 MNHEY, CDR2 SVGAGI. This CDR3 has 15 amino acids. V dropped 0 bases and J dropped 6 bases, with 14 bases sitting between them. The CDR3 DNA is TGTGCCAGCAGTTACTCGCGGGGGGCTCTGGATGGCTACACCTTC. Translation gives CASSYSRGALDGYTF.

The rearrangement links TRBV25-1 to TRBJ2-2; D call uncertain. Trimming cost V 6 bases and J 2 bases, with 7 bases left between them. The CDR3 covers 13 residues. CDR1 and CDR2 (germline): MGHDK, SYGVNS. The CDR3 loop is CASSATNTGELFF. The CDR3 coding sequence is TGTGCCAGCAGCGCAACTAACACCGGGGAGCTGTTTTTT. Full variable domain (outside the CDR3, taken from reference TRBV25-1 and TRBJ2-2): EADIYQTPRYLVIGTGKKITLECSQTMGHDKMYWYQQDPGMELHLIHYSYGVNSTEKGDLSSESTVSRIRTEHFPLTLESARPSHTSQYLCASSATNTGELFFGEGSRLTVL.

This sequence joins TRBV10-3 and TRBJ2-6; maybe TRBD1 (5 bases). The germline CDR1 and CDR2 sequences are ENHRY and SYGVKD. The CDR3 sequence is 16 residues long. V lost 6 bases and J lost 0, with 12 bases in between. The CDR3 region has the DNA TGTGCCATCAGCGAGACAGCCAACTCTGGGGCCAACGTCCTGACTTTC. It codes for CAISETANSGANVLTF.

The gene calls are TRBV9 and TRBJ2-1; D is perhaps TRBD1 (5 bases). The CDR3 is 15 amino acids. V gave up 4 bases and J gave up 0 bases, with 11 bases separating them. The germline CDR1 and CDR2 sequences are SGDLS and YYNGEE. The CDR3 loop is CASSPTGGSYNEQFF. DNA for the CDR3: TGTGCCAGCAGCCCCACAGGCGGCTCCTACAATGAGCAGTTCTTC. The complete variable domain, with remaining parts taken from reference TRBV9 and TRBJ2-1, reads DSGVTQTPKHLITATGQRVTLRCSPRSGDLSVYWYQQSLDQGLQFLIQYYNGEERAKGNILERFSAQQFPDLHSELNLSSLELGDSALYFCASSPTGGSYNEQFFGPGTRLTVL.